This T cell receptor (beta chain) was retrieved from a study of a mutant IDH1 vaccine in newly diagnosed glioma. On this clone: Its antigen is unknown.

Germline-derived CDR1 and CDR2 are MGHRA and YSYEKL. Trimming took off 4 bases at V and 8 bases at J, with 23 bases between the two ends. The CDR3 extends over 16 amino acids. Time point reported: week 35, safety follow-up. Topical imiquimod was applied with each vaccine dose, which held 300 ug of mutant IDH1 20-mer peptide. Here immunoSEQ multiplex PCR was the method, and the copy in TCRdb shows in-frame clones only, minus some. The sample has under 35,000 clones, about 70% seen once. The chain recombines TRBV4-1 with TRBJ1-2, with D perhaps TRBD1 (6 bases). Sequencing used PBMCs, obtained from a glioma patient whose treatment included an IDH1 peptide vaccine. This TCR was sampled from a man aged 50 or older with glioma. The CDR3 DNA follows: TGCGCCAGCAGCCGGGGAGGGACGGGGGACATATCAGGCTACACCTTC. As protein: CASSRGGTGDISGYTF.